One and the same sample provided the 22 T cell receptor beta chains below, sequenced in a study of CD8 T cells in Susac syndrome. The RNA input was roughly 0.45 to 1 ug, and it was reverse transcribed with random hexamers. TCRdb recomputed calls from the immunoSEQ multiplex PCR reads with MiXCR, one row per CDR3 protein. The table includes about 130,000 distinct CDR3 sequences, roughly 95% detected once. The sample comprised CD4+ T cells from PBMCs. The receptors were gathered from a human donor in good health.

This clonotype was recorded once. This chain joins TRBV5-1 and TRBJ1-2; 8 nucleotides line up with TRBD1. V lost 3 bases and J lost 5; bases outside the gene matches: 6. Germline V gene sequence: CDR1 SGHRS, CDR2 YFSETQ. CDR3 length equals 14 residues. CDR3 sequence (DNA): TGCGCCAGCAGCTCTACAGGGGGACAATATGGCTACACCTTC. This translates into CASSSTGGQYGYTF.

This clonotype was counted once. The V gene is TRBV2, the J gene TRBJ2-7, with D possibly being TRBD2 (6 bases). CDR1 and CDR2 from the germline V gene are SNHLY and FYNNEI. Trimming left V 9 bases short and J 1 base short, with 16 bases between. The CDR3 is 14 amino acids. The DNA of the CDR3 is TGTGCCAGGAAGGGAGGCCTTACTTCCTACGAGCAGTACTTC. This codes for CARKGGLTSYEQYF.

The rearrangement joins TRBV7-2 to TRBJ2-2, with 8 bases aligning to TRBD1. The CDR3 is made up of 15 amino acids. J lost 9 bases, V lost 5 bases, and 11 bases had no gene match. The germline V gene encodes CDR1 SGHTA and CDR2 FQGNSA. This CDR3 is CASSADRGSTRELFF. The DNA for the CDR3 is TGTGCCAGCAGCGCTGACAGGGGATCTACACGGGAGCTGTTTTTT.

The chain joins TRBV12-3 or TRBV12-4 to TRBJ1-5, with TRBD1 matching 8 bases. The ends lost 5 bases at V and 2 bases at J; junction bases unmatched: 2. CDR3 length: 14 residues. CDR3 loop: CASSPQGGNQPQHF. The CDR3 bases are TGTGCCAGCAGTCCACAGGGGGGCAATCAGCCCCAGCATTTT.

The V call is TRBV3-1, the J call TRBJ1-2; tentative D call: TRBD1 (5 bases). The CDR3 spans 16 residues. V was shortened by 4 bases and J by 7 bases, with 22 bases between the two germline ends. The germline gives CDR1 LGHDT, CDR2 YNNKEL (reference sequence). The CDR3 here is CASSRLGRQGLSGYTF. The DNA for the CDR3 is TGTGCCAGCAGCCGGCTGGGACGCCAAGGTCTCTCTGGCTACACCTTC. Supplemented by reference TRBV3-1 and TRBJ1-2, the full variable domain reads DTAVSQTPKYLVTQMGNDKSIKCEQNLGHDTMYWYKQDSKKFLKIMFSYNNKELIINETVPNRFSPKSPDKAHLNLHINSLELGDSAVYFCASSRLGRQGLSGYTFGSGTRLTVV.

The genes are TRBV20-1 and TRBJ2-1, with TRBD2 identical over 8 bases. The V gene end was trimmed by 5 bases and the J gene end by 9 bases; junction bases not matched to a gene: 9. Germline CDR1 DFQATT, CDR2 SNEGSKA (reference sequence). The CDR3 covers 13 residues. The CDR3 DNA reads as TGCAGTGCTGGGCCTAGCGGGTACGGTGAGCAGTTCTTC. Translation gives CSAGPSGYGEQFF.

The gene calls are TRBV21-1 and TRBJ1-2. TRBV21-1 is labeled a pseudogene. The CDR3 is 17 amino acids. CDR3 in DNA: TGTGCCAGCAGCAAAGAAGGCGTAAGTACACCTAACTATGGCTACACCTTC. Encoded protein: CASSKEGVSTPNYGYTF.

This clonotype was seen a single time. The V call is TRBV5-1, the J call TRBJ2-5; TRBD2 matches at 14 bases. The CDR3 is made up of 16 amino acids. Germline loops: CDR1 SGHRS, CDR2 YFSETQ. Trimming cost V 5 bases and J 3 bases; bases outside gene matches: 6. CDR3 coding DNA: TGCGCCAGCAGGGCCGGGACTAGCGGGAGAGAAGAGACCCAGTACTTC. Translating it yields CASRAGTSGREETQYF. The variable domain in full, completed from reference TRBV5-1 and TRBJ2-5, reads KAGVTQTPRYLIKTRGQQVTLSCSPISGHRSVSWYQQTPGQGLQFLFEYFSETQRNKGNFPGRFSGRQFSNSRSEMNVSTLELGDSALYLCASRAGTSGREETQYFGPGTRLLVL.

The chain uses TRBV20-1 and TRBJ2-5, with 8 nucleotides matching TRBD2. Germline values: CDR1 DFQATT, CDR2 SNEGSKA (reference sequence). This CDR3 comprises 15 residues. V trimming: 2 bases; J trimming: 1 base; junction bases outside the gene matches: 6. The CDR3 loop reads CSARLTGGLQETQYF. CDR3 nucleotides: TGCAGTGCTAGATTGACGGGAGGGCTCCAAGAGACCCAGTACTTC.

The CDR3 nucleotides read TGCAGTGCTCCGCGGCAAGAGACCCAGTACTTC. It codes for CSAPRQETQYF. The chain links TRBV20-1 to TRBJ2-5, with unresolved D. This CDR3 region has 11 residues. CDR1 is DFQATT, CDR2 SNEGSKA, per germline (reference sequence). V gave up 5 bases and J gave up 2 bases, with 6 bases separating them.

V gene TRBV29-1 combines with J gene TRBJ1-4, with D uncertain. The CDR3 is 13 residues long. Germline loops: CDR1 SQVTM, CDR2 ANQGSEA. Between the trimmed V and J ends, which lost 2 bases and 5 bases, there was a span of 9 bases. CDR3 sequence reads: CSVEWQQNEKLFF. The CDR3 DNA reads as TGCAGCGTTGAATGGCAGCAAAATGAAAAACTGTTTTTT. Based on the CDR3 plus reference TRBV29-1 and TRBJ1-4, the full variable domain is SAVISQKPSRDICQRGTSLTIQCQVDSQVTMMFWYRQQPGQSLTLIATANQGSEATYESGFVIDKFPISRPNLTFSTLTVSNMSPEDSSIYLCSVEWQQNEKLFFGSGTQLSVL.

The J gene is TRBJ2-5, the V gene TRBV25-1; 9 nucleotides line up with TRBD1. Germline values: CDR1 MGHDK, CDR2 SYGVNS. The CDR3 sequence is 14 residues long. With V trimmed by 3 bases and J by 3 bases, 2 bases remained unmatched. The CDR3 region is CASSDRQGEETQYF. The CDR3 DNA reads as TGTGCCAGCAGTGACAGACAGGGGGAAGAGACCCAGTACTTC.

DNA for the CDR3: TGTGCCAGCAGTGAATCGGACAGGAGCAATCAGCCCCAGCATTTT. Protein sequence: CASSESDRSNQPQHF. The chain has TRBV25-1 and TRBJ1-5; 7 nucleotides align to TRBD1. The germline CDR1 and CDR2 sequences are MGHDK and SYGVNS. The CDR3 runs to 15 residues. The V and J ends lost 1 base and 1 base, in that order; junction bases with no gene match: 1. The full variable domain, its missing parts supplied by reference TRBV25-1 and TRBJ1-5, is EADIYQTPRYLVIGTGKKITLECSQTMGHDKMYWYQQDPGMELHLIHYSYGVNSTEKGDLSSESTVSRIRTEHFPLTLESARPSHTSQYLCASSESDRSNQPQHFGDGTRLSIL.

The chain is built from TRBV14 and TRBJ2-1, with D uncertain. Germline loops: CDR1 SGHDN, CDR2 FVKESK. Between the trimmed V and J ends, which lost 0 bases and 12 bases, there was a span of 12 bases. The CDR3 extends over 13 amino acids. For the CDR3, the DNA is TGTGCCAGCAGCCAAGATCGCGAGAGGATGCAGTTCTTC. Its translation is CASSQDRERMQFF.

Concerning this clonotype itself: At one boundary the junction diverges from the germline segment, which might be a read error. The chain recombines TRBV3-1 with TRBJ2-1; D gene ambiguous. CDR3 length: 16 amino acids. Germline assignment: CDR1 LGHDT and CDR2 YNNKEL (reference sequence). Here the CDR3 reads CASSKERPNSYNEQFF. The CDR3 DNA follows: TGTGCCAGCAGCAAAGAACGTCCTAATAGCTACAATGAGCAGTTCTTC.

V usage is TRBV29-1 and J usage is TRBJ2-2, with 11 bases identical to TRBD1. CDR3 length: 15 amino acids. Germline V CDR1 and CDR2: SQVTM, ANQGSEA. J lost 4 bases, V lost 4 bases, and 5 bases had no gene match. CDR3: CSVAGQGAITGELFF. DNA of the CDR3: TGCAGCGTTGCCGGACAGGGGGCGATCACCGGGGAGCTGTTTTTT.

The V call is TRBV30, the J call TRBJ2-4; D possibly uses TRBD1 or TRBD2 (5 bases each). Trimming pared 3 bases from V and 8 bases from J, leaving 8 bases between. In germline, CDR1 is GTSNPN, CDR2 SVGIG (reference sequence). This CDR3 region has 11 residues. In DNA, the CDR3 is TGTGCCTGGAGCGGGGCCTACATTCAGTACTTC. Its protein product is CAWSGAYIQYF. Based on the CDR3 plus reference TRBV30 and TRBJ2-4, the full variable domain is SQTIHQWPATLVQPVGSPLSLECTVEGTSNPNLYWYRQAAGRGLQLLFYSVGIGQISSEVPQNLSASRPQDRQFILSSKKLLLSDSGFYLCAWSGAYIQYFGAGTRLSVL.

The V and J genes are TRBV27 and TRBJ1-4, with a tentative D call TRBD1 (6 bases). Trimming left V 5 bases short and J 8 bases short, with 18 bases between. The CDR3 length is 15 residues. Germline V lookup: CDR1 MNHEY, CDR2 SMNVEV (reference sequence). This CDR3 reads CASSQFQGGGEKLFF. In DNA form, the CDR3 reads TGTGCCAGCAGTCAATTTCAAGGGGGTGGCGAAAAACTGTTTTTT.

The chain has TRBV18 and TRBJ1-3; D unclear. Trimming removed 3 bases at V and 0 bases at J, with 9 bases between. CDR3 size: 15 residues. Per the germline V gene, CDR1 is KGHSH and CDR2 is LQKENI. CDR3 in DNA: TGTGCCAGCTCACCCCCAGGCCTCTCTGGAAACACCATATATTTT. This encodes CASSPPGLSGNTIYF.

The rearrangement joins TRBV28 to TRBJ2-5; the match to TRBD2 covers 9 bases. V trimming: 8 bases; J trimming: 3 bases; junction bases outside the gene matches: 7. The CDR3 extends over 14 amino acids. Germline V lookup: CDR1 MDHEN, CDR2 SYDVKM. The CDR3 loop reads CASLPGTSKETQYF. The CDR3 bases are TGTGCCAGCCTCCCCGGGACTAGCAAAGAGACCCAGTACTTC. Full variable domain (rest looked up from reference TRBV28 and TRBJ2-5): DVKVTQSSRYLVKRTGEKVFLECVQDMDHENMFWYRQDPGLGLRLIYFSYDVKMKEKGDIPEGYSVSREKKERFSLILESASTNQTSMYLCASLPGTSKETQYFGPGTRLLVL.

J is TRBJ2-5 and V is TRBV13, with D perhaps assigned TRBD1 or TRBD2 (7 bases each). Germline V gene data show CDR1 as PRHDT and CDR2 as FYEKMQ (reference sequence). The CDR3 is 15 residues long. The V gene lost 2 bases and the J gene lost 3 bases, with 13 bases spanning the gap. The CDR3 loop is CASSLRQGGKETQYF. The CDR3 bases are TGTGCCAGCAGCTTACGGCAGGGGGGGAAAGAGACCCAGTACTTC.

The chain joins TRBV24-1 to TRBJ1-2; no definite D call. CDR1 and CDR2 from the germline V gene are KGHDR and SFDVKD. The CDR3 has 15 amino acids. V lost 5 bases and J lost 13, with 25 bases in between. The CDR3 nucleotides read TGTGCCACCAGTGCTCTGAGCGAAACCTGGGAGAAGTTCACCTTC. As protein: CATSALSETWEKFTF.